The sequence of this TCR beta chain was determined in a study of T-cell memory formation after mild COVID-19 (dated by TCRdb to the early 2020s). Some background on the complete study: Most TCR sequence clusters were specific to one of the two donors. In a couple of donors, T-cell clones that expanded and contracted after mild COVID-19 were tracked by sequencing TCRalpha and TCRbeta repertoires over time. Two young, previously healthy adult volunteers made up the cohort, one male and one female.

The germline V gene (reference sequence) specifies MNHNY as CDR1 and SVGAGI as CDR2. V gives up 6 bases and J gives up 9 bases, and the segment between their germline ends measures 18 bases. The CDR3 goes from the cysteine to the phenylalanine over 14 residues. The entry retains the CDR3 DNA only, 42 bases that are in frame from base 1. The full study reports these points: The detection of some responding clones in pre-infection memory suggests that pre-existing cross-reactive memory T cells joined the SARS-CoV-2 response. Contracting CD4+ clones were found mainly in CM and EM memory subsets, while CD8+ clones were enriched in EMRA. Only two mild cases were covered in the study, and larger cohorts including severe cases with pre-infection samples were considered necessary. From day 15 to 85, contracting clones showed balanced CD4/CD8 phenotypes, whereas a second wave of clones that expanded from day 15 to 37 leaned towards CD4+. SARS-CoV-2 specificity was not confirmed for the second-wave clones peaking on day 37.

Ficoll-Paque density gradient centrifugation was used to isolate PBMCs. This clonotype was detected only a few times. The clone's antigen remains unknown. No much larger clone is present one base from it, and per-base qualities are unavailable. TCRdb records Illumina NovaSeq 6000 as the sequencer. TCRalpha and TCRbeta cDNA libraries were constructed by 5'RACE with constant-segment primers, with sample barcodes and unique molecular identifiers being introduced. RNA was extracted from every sample with Trizol reagent. Libraries were amplified in two PCR steps, with a second sample barcode and Illumina TruSeq adapters added in the second step. Sequencing of libraries was performed on an Illumina NovaSeq with 2 x 150 bp paired-end reads. The study's own analysis went as follows. Reads were demultiplexed and collapsed into UMI-guided consensus sequences with migec v1.2.7. Using mixcr v2.1.11, the UMI consensuses were aligned to TRA and TRB V and J templates and assembled into clonotypes. Expanded or contracted clonotypes were those called significant by both edgeR and NoisET, with noise models trained on biological replicates. For edgeR calls, the thresholds were a false discovery rate-adjusted p below 0.01 and a log2 fold-change of 1. PCA with hierarchical clustering of max-normalized trajectories of the 1000 most abundant clonotypes was used as exploratory dynamics analysis. Separately sequenced CD4+ and CD8+ repertoires were used to assign a CD4 or CD8 phenotype to each responding clone. TCRdb reprocessing: public reads trimmed at Q25 with fastp, clones called with MiXCR, in-frame beta chains kept. Each entry is one CDR3 protein sequence, shown with its most common DNA and genes. What appears here as the V and J calls and clone size reflects TCRdb's work, not the paper's. The sample table lists about 120,000 distinct CDR3 sequences, approximately 16% of them with a count of one. The ten largest clones represent around 14% of the sample.

The receptor chain draws on TRBV6-6 and TRBJ2-1; the D gene remains uncertain. The clonotype was recovered from an adult woman who had mild COVID-19 (a few samples of this study predate the infection). The sample titles of this study are shuffled in the database, so cell type and time point are left out; the donor was told from shared clones. The sample taken for sequencing was PBMCs or a T cell subset sorted from them (not recorded which). The base sequence is TGTGCCAGCAGCCCTCGCCCCCCCAACCCTGAGCAGTTCTTC. Its translation reads: CASSPRPPNPEQFF.